Detailed here is one T cell receptor beta chain. This specimen includes other DNA sequences encoding the same CDR3. Time point defined: pretreatment peripheral blood. Locally advanced or metastatic urothelial carcinoma was diagnosed in the patients. Method: immunoSEQ multiplex PCR; TCRdb's copy keeps in-frame clones and lacks some. The table has 86,000 or so clones, more than 75% seen once; the top ten hold approximately 15%. This entry belongs to a study of PD-L1 blockade in urothelial cancer. Trimming removed 0 bases from V and 4 bases from J, with 13 bases in between. The CDR3 totals 15 residues. Germline values: CDR1 SGHRS, CDR2 YFSETQ.

The sequenced sample was PBMCs, obtained around atezolizumab (anti-PD-L1) treatment. V is TRBV5-1 and J is TRBJ1-2, with D perhaps matching TRBD1 (6 bases). The origin of this receptor is a man aged 60-69 years with urothelial cancer. This CDR3 reads CASSLEAGAPYGYTF. CDR3 nucleotides: TGCGCCAGCAGCTTGGAGGCAGGGGCCCCCTATGGCTACACCTTC. Full variable domain (missing parts from reference TRBV5-1 and TRBJ1-2): KAGVTQTPRYLIKTRGQQVTLSCSPISGHRSVSWYQQTPGQGLQFLFEYFSETQRNKGNFPGRFSGRQFSNSRSEMNVSTLELGDSALYLCASSLEAGAPYGYTFGSGTRLTVV.